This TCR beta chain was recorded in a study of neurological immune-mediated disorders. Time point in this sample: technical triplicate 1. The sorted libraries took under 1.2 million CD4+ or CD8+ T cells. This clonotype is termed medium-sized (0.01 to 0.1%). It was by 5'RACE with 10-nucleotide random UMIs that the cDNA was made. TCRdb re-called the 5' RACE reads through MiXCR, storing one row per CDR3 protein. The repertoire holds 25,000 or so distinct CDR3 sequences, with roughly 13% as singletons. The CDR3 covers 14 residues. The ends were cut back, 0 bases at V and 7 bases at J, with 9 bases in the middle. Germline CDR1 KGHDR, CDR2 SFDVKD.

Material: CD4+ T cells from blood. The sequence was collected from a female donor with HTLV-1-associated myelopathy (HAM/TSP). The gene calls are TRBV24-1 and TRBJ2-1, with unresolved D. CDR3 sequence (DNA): TGTGCCACCAGTGATTTGGGGCCCGGGAATGAGCAGTTCTTC. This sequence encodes CATSDLGPGNEQFF.